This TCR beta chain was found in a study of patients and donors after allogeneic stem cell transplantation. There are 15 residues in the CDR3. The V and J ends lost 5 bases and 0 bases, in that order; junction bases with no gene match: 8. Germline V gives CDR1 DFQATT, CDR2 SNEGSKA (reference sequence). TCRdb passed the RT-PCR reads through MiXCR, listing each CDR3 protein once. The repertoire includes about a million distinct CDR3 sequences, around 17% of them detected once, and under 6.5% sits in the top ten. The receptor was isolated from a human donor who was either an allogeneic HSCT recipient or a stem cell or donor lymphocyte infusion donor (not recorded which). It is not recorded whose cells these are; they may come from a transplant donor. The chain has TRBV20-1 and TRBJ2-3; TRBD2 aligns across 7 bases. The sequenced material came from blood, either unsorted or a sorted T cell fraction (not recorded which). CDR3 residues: CSASGLSGSTDTQYF. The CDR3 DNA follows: TGCAGTGCTTCGGGTCTTAGCGGGAGCACAGATACGCAGTATTTT.